The 21 T cell receptor beta chains below all came from one sample that was sequenced in a study of TIL therapy for anti-PD-1-resistant metastatic lung cancer. Time point noted: pre-treatment sample, taken before nivolumab and TIL therapy. This was the immunoSEQ v3 assay. Method: immunoSEQ multiplex PCR; TCRdb's copy keeps in-frame clones and lacks some. The sample lists 45,000 to 75,000 clones; about nine tenths were seen once. The starting material was blood, obtained at baseline. The source of these receptors is a person aged 25 to 80 with non-small cell lung cancer.

This clone came up a few times. This chain links TRBV5-1 with TRBJ1-1, with a weak D call TRBD1 (6 bases). Germline V lookup: CDR1 SGHRS, CDR2 YFSETQ. The germline V and J ends were trimmed by 0 bases and 5 bases, with 11 bases remaining between them. The CDR3 consists of 14 residues. The CDR3 reads CASSLARGRTEAFF. The DNA of the CDR3 is TGCGCCAGCAGCTTGGCCCGGGGGCGGACTGAAGCTTTCTTT.

Written as DNA, the CDR3 is TGCAGTGCTCCATATAATGAGCAGTTCTTC. Protein: CSAPYNEQFF. The chain recombines TRBV20-1 with TRBJ2-1, with D unresolved. The CDR3 length is 10 residues. V lost 5 bases, J lost 7 bases, and 6 bases lay in between. Germline V lookup: CDR1 DFQATT, CDR2 SNEGSKA (reference sequence).

The chain joins TRBV12-5 to TRBJ2-6, with 9 bases that match TRBD1. J lost 4 bases, V lost 8 bases, and 6 bases had no gene match. Germline CDR1 LGHNT, CDR2 FRNRAP. The CDR3 length is 15 residues. The CDR3 loop is CASSDRGTGANVLTF. CDR3 DNA sequence: TGTGCTAGTAGCGACAGGGGGACAGGGGCCAACGTCCTGACTTTC.

The chain joins TRBV14 to TRBJ2-3, with TRBD1 matching 7 bases. The V segment lost 4 bases and the J segment 8 bases; nucleotides outside the gene matches: 6. In germline, CDR1 is SGHDN, CDR2 FVKESK. The CDR3 covers 13 residues. The CDR3, as DNA: TGTGCCAGCAGCCCCAGGACAGGTCTTACGCAGTATTTT. This translates into CASSPRTGLTQYF.

This chain connects TRBV9 to TRBJ2-1; 7 bases agree with TRBD1. CDR3 length: 15 residues. Looked up from germline, CDR1 is SGDLS and CDR2 is YYNGEE. J lost 5 bases, V lost 0 bases, and 5 bases had no gene match. In DNA, the CDR3 is TGTGCCAGCAGCGTAGGGGGGACAGTAAACAATGAGCAGTTCTTC. Its translation: CASSVGGTVNNEQFF.

V is TRBV6-1 and J is TRBJ2-3; 7 bases fit TRBD2. V was clipped by 0 bases and J by 3 bases; unmatched bases: 6. CDR1 and CDR2 (germline): MNHNS, SASEGT. The CDR3 totals 16 residues. In nucleotides, the CDR3 is TGTGCCAGCAGTGAAGCTGTCGCGGGGGTAACAGATACGCAGTATTTT. As protein: CASSEAVAGVTDTQYF.

J is TRBJ2-7 and V is TRBV2; D gene ambiguous. CDR1 is SNHLY and CDR2 is FYNNEI in the germline V gene. The CDR3 spans 13 residues. The V and J ends lost 3 bases and 1 base respectively, with 7 bases between them. The CDR3 reads CASSEYGSYEQYF. CDR3 coding DNA: TGTGCCAGCAGTGAGTATGGATCCTACGAGCAGTACTTC.

This chain links TRBV19 with TRBJ2-6; 9 bases line up with TRBD1. V lost 1 base to trimming and J lost 2 bases; unmatched junction nucleotides: 9. Germline CDR1 and CDR2: LNHDA and SQIVND (reference sequence). This CDR3 contains 19 residues. The CDR3 DNA follows: TGTGCCAGTAGTATAGGTCCGGGACAGGGTTCTGCTGGGGCCAACGTCCTGACTTTC. Encoded protein: CASSIGPGQGSAGANVLTF. The full variable domain, with the rest looked up from reference TRBV19 and TRBJ2-6, is DGGITQSPKYLFRKEGQNVTLSCEQNLNHDAMYWYRQDPGQGLRLIYYSQIVNDFQKGDIAEGYSVSREKKESFPLTVTSAQKNPTAFYLCASSIGPGQGSAGANVLTFGAGSRLTVL.

This sequence joins TRBV5-1 and TRBJ1-1, with D tentatively TRBD1 (5 bases). The V gene lost 4 bases and the J gene lost 2 bases, with 18 bases spanning the gap. CDR3 length: 16 amino acids. The germline CDR1 and CDR2 sequences are SGHRS and YFSETQ. CDR3 sequence (DNA): TGCGCCAGCAGCGGGGGGAGGAGACAGATTAACACTGAAGCTTTCTTT. It yields the protein CASSGGRRQINTEAFF.

V usage is TRBV18 and J usage is TRBJ1-6; 8 bases are a match to TRBD1. The V segment lost 2 bases and the J segment 7 bases; nucleotides outside the gene matches: 1. CDR1 and CDR2 from the germline V gene are KGHSH and LQKENI. This CDR3 spans 14 amino acids. The CDR3 spells CASSPWTGNSPLHF. The CDR3, as DNA: TGTGCCAGCTCACCATGGACAGGGAATTCACCCCTCCACTTT. The variable domain in full, completed from reference TRBV18 and TRBJ1-6, reads NAGVMQNPRHLVRRRGQEARLRCSPMKGHSHVYWYRQLPEEGLKFMVYLQKENIIDESGMPKERFSAEFPKEGPSILRIQQVVRGDSAAYFCASSPWTGNSPLHFGNGTRLTVT.

V usage is TRBV29-1 and J usage is TRBJ1-2; D not certain. The length of the CDR3 is 12 residues. Germline V lookup: CDR1 SQVTM, CDR2 ANQGSEA. V was pared by 8 bases and J by 6 bases, with 16 bases between. CDR3 nucleotides: TGCAGCCCCTTCGGACCTGGCGATGGCTACACCTTC. It specifies CSPFGPGDGYTF.

The V gene is TRBV5-1, the J gene TRBJ2-5; D gene unclear. Trimming pared 4 bases from V and 0 bases from J, leaving 10 bases between. CDR3 length: 14 residues. CDR1 SGHRS and CDR2 YFSETQ come from the germline V gene. The CDR3 bases are TGCGCCAGCAGCCTCCCGCCGGACCAAGAGACCCAGTACTTC. Amino acid sequence: CASSLPPDQETQYF.

V is TRBV5-6 and J is TRBJ1-2; TRBD1 might be the D (5 bases). The V and J ends lost 0 bases and 0 bases respectively, with 12 bases between them. The CDR3 extends over 16 amino acids. The germline V gene has CDR1 SGHDT and CDR2 YYEEEE. The CDR3 loop is CASSLARDQSNYGYTF. CDR3 coding DNA: TGTGCCAGCAGCTTGGCCCGGGACCAATCTAACTATGGCTACACCTTC.

This clone was observed once. The V gene is TRBV4-1, the J gene TRBJ2-5; the match to TRBD1 covers 11 bases. Germline CDR1 MGHRA, CDR2 YSYEKL. V shed 4 bases and J 5 bases; nucleotides not matched to a gene: 6. The CDR3 length is 15 residues. CDR3 nucleotides: TGCGCCAGCAGCCTATCGGGACAGGGGGTGGAGACCCAGTACTTC. It codes for CASSLSGQGVETQYF.

This clone turned up a few times. The chain employs TRBV12-3 or TRBV12-4 and TRBJ2-7; no firm D call. This CDR3 region has 11 residues. V was cut by 3 bases and J by 6 bases, with 6 bases left in between. The CDR3 bases are TGTGCCAGCAGTTTGCTTCTCGAGCAGTACTTC. Its protein is CASSLLLEQYF.

V is TRBV3-1 (or the pseudogene TRBV3-2) and J is TRBJ2-1, with 12 nucleotides matching TRBD2. Germline CDR1 reads LGHDT; CDR2 reads YNNKEL (reference sequence). The CDR3 covers 16 residues. The V gene end was trimmed by 2 bases and the J gene end by 8 bases; junction bases not matched to a gene: 7. The CDR3 here is CASSQPSGRELDEQFF. The DNA of the CDR3 is TGTGCCAGCAGCCAACCTAGCGGGAGGGAATTGGATGAGCAGTTCTTC.

The chain links TRBV3-1 (or the pseudogene TRBV3-2) to TRBJ1-1; D unresolved. The CDR3 has 15 residues. V dropped 4 bases and J dropped 1 base, with 13 bases sitting between them. Germline V lookup: CDR1 LGHDT, CDR2 YNNKEL (reference sequence). This CDR3 is CASSPGGFRNTEAFF. CDR3 coding DNA: TGTGCCAGCAGCCCCGGAGGGTTCAGGAACACTGAAGCTTTCTTT.

Notes on this clone: Other DNA sequences in this specimen translate into the identical CDR3. The chain is built from TRBV9 and TRBJ1-3; D is possibly TRBD1 (6 bases). The CDR3 is 17 residues long. Trimming pared 0 bases from V and 0 bases from J, leaving 13 bases between. Germline lookup yields CDR1 SGDLS and CDR2 YYNGEE. The CDR3 loop is CASSVAPQGDSGNTIYF. The CDR3 bases are TGTGCCAGCAGCGTAGCCCCACAGGGCGACTCTGGAAACACCATATATTTT.

Only a few counts were recorded for this clone. The chain carries TRBV10-1 and TRBJ2-1; 11 bases align to TRBD2. CDR1 is WNHNN and CDR2 is SYGVQD in the germline V gene (reference sequence). V dropped 4 bases and J dropped 10; count of bases not matched to a gene: 6. This CDR3 has 14 amino acids. The CDR3 DNA reads TGCGCCAGCAGTGGCACTGGGACTAGCGGCGAGCAGTTCTTC. This translates into CASSGTGTSGEQFF.

This clone was found once. This chain uses TRBV7-6 with TRBJ2-1; maybe TRBD2 (5 bases). Trimming stripped 4 bases from V and 7 bases from J, with 17 bases between. CDR3 length: 15 residues. The germline gives CDR1 SGHVS, CDR2 FNYEAQ. CDR3 protein: CASSSDEGFTNEQFF. The DNA for the CDR3 is TGTGCCAGCAGCTCAGATGAGGGATTCACTAATGAGCAGTTCTTC. The variable domain in full, with the rest retrieved from reference TRBV7-6 and TRBJ2-1, is GAGVSQSPRYKVTKRGQDVALRCDPISGHVSLYWYRQALGQGPEFLTYFNYEAQQDKSGLPNDRFSAERPEGSISTLTIQRTEQRDSAMYRCASSSDEGFTNEQFFGPGTRLTVL.

The sample holds one count of this clone. The CDR3 reads CASSQVTGTYYEQYF. DNA for the CDR3: TGTGCCAGCAGCCAAGTTACCGGGACATATTACGAGCAGTACTTC. The rearrangement uses TRBV14 and TRBJ2-7; D possibly corresponds to TRBD1 (6 bases). Trimming took 1 base from V and 4 from J, leaving 14 bases between them. Per germline, CDR1 SGHDN and CDR2 FVKESK. The CDR3 runs 15 residues.